A single sample gave rise to the 28 T cell receptor beta chains below, sequenced in a study of CD8+CD57+ T cells in acquired aplastic anemia. The patients chosen for sequencing had shown expansion of CD8+CD57+ cells (detected by flow cytometry). Genomic DNA provided the template from which TCR beta VDJ and CDR3 profiles were obtained. From the reads, TCRdb called clonotypes with MiXCR, one entry per CDR3 protein. The data contain 150,000 to 200,000 distinct CDR3 sequences, around 48% of them singletons. The sample was sorted CD4+, CD8+, or CD8+CD57+ T cells (not recorded which) from PBMCs. Receptors were obtained from a human donor with aplastic anemia.

The chain is built from TRBV10-3 and TRBJ2-3; the D gene is possibly TRBD2 (5 bases). Trimming stripped 10 bases from V and 0 bases from J, with 17 bases between. This CDR3 has 15 residues. Germline V CDR1 and CDR2: ENHRY, SYGVKD. CDR3 region: CATAGWRTSTDTQYF. Here the CDR3 DNA reads TGTGCCACGGCCGGGTGGAGGACTAGCACAGATACGCAGTATTTT.

CDR3 nucleotides: TGCAGCGTGATCGGGACTAGCACCTACGAGCAGTACTTC. Its translation is CSVIGTSTYEQYF. The chain recombines TRBV29-1 with TRBJ2-7, with 9 bases matching TRBD2. Trimming removed 6 bases from V and 2 bases from J; junction bases left unmatched: 5. Germline CDR1 is SQVTM and CDR2 is ANQGSEA. The CDR3 consists of 13 residues.

This clonotype was found a few times. This rearrangement joins TRBV10-3 to TRBJ2-7; D may match TRBD1 or TRBD2 (5 bases each). Per germline, CDR1 ENHRY and CDR2 SYGVKD. V was cut by 11 bases and J by 2 bases, with 19 bases left in between. CDR3 length: 14 amino acids. As DNA, the CDR3 is TGTGCCTCGCGGACTGACAGCGCCCCCTACGAGCAGTACTTC. It encodes CASRTDSAPYEQYF.

The chain is built from TRBV10-3 and TRBJ1-6; 7 nucleotides line up with TRBD1. CDR1 is ENHRY, CDR2 SYGVKD, per germline. With V trimmed by 6 bases and J by 5 bases, 4 bases remained unmatched. The CDR3 length is 14 residues. DNA for the CDR3: TGTGCCATCAGGGGGACAGCTAATAATTCACCCCTCCACTTT. Translating gives CAIRGTANNSPLHF.

The chain combines TRBV7-8 with TRBJ2-1; 8 positions agree with TRBD2. The CDR3 covers 15 residues. Germline V CDR1 and CDR2: SGHVS, FQNEAQ. The V and J ends lost 5 bases and 5 bases, in that order; junction bases with no gene match: 8. The CDR3 is CASSAGTRPNNEQFF. The CDR3 nucleotides are TGTGCCAGCAGCGCCGGGACTAGACCCAACAATGAGCAGTTCTTC.

This clonotype has a single count. The chain uses TRBV11-2 and TRBJ1-1; D unclear. Germline assignment: CDR1 SGHAT and CDR2 FQNNGV. The CDR3 is 15 amino acids. V dropped 1 base and J dropped 1 base, with 10 bases sitting between them. DNA of the CDR3: TGTGCCAGCAGCTTAGTAGGCCAGCAGAACACTGAAGCTTTCTTT. Encoded protein: CASSLVGQQNTEAFF.

The chain combines TRBV29-1 with TRBJ2-7; no firm D call. The germline V gene encodes CDR1 SQVTM and CDR2 ANQGSEA. The V end was cut by 3 bases, the J end by 7 bases, with 19 bases between. The CDR3 sequence is 14 residues long. For the CDR3, the DNA is TGCAGCGTTGAGGAAGTAAGGTCAACTGGGGAGCAGTACTTC. Its translation: CSVEEVRSTGEQYF.

This clonotype was seen repeatedly, ten times or more. This rearrangement joins TRBV7-6 to TRBJ2-5; D ambiguous. V was cut by 4 bases and J by 5 bases, with 14 bases left in between. Germline loops: CDR1 SGHVS, CDR2 FNYEAQ. This CDR3 has 14 amino acids. The chain's CDR3 is CASSSMVVGETQYF. In DNA, the CDR3 is TGTGCCAGCAGCTCCATGGTAGTCGGGGAGACCCAGTACTTC.

The chain has TRBV15 and TRBJ1-5, with 7 nucleotides matching TRBD1. CDR3 length: 19 amino acids. Trimming removed 1 base from V and 2 bases from J; junction bases left unmatched: 14. CDR1 and CDR2 from the germline V gene are LNHNV and YYDKDF (reference sequence). The CDR3 region is CATSRGDLYRGRGNQPQHF. DNA of the CDR3: TGTGCCACCAGCAGAGGCGATCTTTATAGGGGGCGCGGCAATCAGCCCCAGCATTTT.

This clonotype appeared once. V is TRBV12-3 or TRBV12-4 and J is TRBJ2-7; D perhaps matches TRBD2 (6 bases). The CDR3 totals 13 residues. Trimming removed 4 bases at V and 3 bases at J, with 10 bases between. Here the CDR3 DNA reads TGTGCCAGCAGTTCCGGGACTTTCTACGAGCAGTACTTC. Protein sequence: CASSSGTFYEQYF.

This chain joins TRBV10-3 and TRBJ2-7; D might be TRBD2 (6 bases). The CDR3 covers 12 residues. CDR1 is ENHRY, CDR2 SYGVKD, per germline. Trimming removed 5 bases from V and 3 bases from J, with 8 bases in between. CDR3 amino acids: CAISSGRYEQYF. The CDR3, as DNA: TGTGCCATCAGTAGCGGGCGCTACGAGCAGTACTTC.

This clonotype was counted many times. V usage is TRBV4-1 and J usage is TRBJ2-5; TRBD2 matches at 7 bases. The CDR3 is made up of 14 amino acids. Germline CDR1 reads MGHRA; CDR2 reads YSYEKL. Trimming removed 1 base from V and 4 bases from J; junction bases left unmatched: 3. CDR3: CASSQGLASETQYF. The CDR3 DNA sequence: TGCGCCAGCAGCCAAGGACTAGCTTCAGAGACCCAGTACTTC.

Details on this clonotype: A much larger clone differs by one base, so this may be a read error. The gene calls are TRBV12-3 or TRBV12-4 and TRBJ2-1; tentative D call: TRBD2 (5 bases). The CDR3 totals 15 residues. Trimming stripped 6 bases from V and 5 bases from J, with 17 bases between. For the CDR3, the DNA is TGTGCCAGCAGCCAGAGCGGAGACCCCAACAATGAGCAGTTCTTC. Its translation: CASSQSGDPNNEQFF.

The chain combines TRBV19 with TRBJ1-1; the match to TRBD1 covers 7 bases. The junction had 15 bases not matched to a gene; V was cut back by 9 bases and J by 8 bases. CDR3 length equals 14 residues. Germline V gene sequence: CDR1 LNHDA, CDR2 SQIVND (reference sequence). In DNA form, the CDR3 reads TGTGCCAGCAAAATGCGGGACAGTGCCGGGGAAGCTTTCTTT. Amino acids: CASKMRDSAGEAFF.

A note on this clonotype: A much larger clone lies a single base off, so this may be a read error. The chain uses TRBV5-5 and TRBJ1-5; D may be TRBD1 (5 bases). Germline V gene lookup returns CDR1 SGHKS and CDR2 YYEKEE (reference sequence). The CDR3 consists of 16 residues. V was shortened by 5 bases and J by 0 bases, with 15 bases between the two germline ends. The CDR3 region is CASSRDSPLSNQPQHF. As DNA, the CDR3 is TGTGCCAGCAGTAGGGACTCACCCCTTAGCAATCAGCCCCAGCATTTT.

Many counts were recorded for this clonotype. The gene calls are TRBV6-5 and TRBJ1-2, with 8 positions matching TRBD1. V lost 6 bases and J lost 7; bases outside the gene matches: 7. Germline V CDR1 and CDR2: MNHEY, SVGAGI. The length of the CDR3 is 13 residues. The CDR3 reads CASSRTGRGGYTF. The CDR3 region has the DNA TGTGCCAGCAGCAGGACAGGGCGGGGTGGCTACACCTTC.

A note on this clonotype: A much larger clone is a single base away; this may be a read error. Because the CDR3 is missing its conserved closing phenylalanine or tryptophan, this is likely a read error. The chain is built from TRBV12-3 or TRBV12-4 and TRBJ1-2; D call uncertain. V was trimmed by 8 bases and J by 5 bases, leaving 9 bases between them. This CDR3 is built from 11 residues. The CDR3 region has the DNA TGTGCCAGCTCAATGGAGTATGGCTACACCCTC. It encodes CASSMEYGYTL.

This clonotype was found many times. The chain couples TRBV19 to TRBJ1-2; D is undetermined. Looked up from germline, CDR1 is LNHDA and CDR2 is SQIVND (reference sequence). Trimming took 6 bases from V and 5 from J, leaving 10 bases between them. The CDR3 is 12 amino acids. The CDR3 coding sequence is TGTGCCAGTAGCCCCAGACGGTATGGCTACACCTTC. Translating it yields CASSPRRYGYTF.

This clonotype came up a few times. The gene calls are TRBV9 and TRBJ1-1; 9 nucleotides align to TRBD1. Trimming at V came to 5 bases and at J to 4 bases, leaving 12 bases not matched to a gene. The germline CDR1 and CDR2 sequences are SGDLS and YYNGEE. The CDR3 extends over 16 amino acids. CDR3 nucleotide sequence: TGTGCCAGCAGAGCCACAGGGGGCGCGGACCCCACTGAAGCTTTCTTT. Translating it yields CASRATGGADPTEAFF.

The chain links TRBV12-3 or TRBV12-4 to TRBJ2-3; 7 bases are shared with TRBD2. The ends lost 6 bases at V and 0 bases at J; junction bases unmatched: 12. This CDR3 spans 17 amino acids. In DNA, the CDR3 is TGTGCCAGCAGCCCGCTGATGGGGGGGGGAAGCACAGATACGCAGTATTTT. Translation: CASSPLMGGGSTDTQYF.

This chain connects TRBV11-2 to TRBJ2-3, with 15 bases aligning to TRBD2. The J segment lost 6 bases and the V segment lost 1 base, leaving 5 bases of the junction unmatched. Germline CDR1 SGHAT, CDR2 FQNNGV. This CDR3 contains 17 residues. The CDR3 DNA sequence: TGTGCCAGCAGCTTAGGGACTAGCGGGGGGGCCTGGGATACGCAGTATTTT. Translation gives CASSLGTSGGAWDTQYF.

This clonotype has ten or more counts. The chain uses TRBV6-5 and TRBJ1-5, with D hard to call. Per the germline V gene, CDR1 is MNHEY and CDR2 is SVGAGI. The CDR3 has 15 amino acids. Between the trimmed V and J ends, which lost 0 bases and 1 base, there was a span of 7 bases. The CDR3 loop is CASSYSLGSNQPQHF. CDR3 DNA: TGTGCCAGCAGTTACTCGTTGGGGAGCAATCAGCCCCAGCATTTT.

The sample holds many counts of this clonotype. This chain joins TRBV12-3 or TRBV12-4 and TRBJ1-3, with a weak D call TRBD1 (6 bases). Trimming stripped 7 bases from V and 0 bases from J, with 10 bases between. CDR3 size: 14 residues. CDR3 sequence (DNA): TGTGCCAGCACCCAGGACAGCTCTGGAAACACCATATATTTT. Encoded protein: CASTQDSSGNTIYF.

The chain has TRBV24-1 and TRBJ2-1; D gene unclear. The germline V gene encodes CDR1 KGHDR and CDR2 SFDVKD. CDR3 size: 14 residues. Trimming took 9 bases from V and 5 from J, leaving 16 bases between them. CDR3 protein: CATGPRARDNEQFF. CDR3 in DNA: TGTGCCACCGGGCCAAGGGCTCGGGACAATGAGCAGTTCTTC.

The chain employs TRBV12-3 or TRBV12-4 and TRBJ1-6, with D perhaps TRBD1 (5 bases). This CDR3 is built from 14 residues. Trimming stripped 10 bases from V and 10 bases from J, with 20 bases between. CDR3 DNA sequence: TGTGCCATCCCGAATGGGGCGCTGGAATCACCCCTCCACTTT. It specifies CAIPNGALESPLHF.

This clonotype was detected many times. CDR3 nucleotides: TGTGCCAGCAGCCAGGGTGCGAACCGGGACAACTATGGCTACACCTTC. Amino acid sequence: CASSQGANRDNYGYTF. The chain links TRBV4-2 to TRBJ1-2; perhaps TRBD1 as D (5 bases). V lost 3 bases and J 2 bases, leaving 16 bases between the germline ends. CDR3 length: 16 amino acids. Germline values: CDR1 LGHNA, CDR2 YNFKEQ.

This clonotype was recorded many times. The chain carries TRBV19 and TRBJ1-4, with D uncertain. The CDR3 has 14 amino acids. V was pared by 3 bases and J by 8 bases, with 13 bases between. Germline CDR1 is LNHDA and CDR2 is SQIVND (reference sequence). CDR3 bases: TGTGCCAGTAGTATCATGGGTTTTAAGGAAAAACTGTTTTTT. This translates into CASSIMGFKEKLFF.

This chain uses TRBV7-2 with TRBJ1-4; D gene ambiguous. V was pared by 5 bases and J by 7 bases, with 8 bases between. The length of the CDR3 is 12 residues. Germline V CDR1 and CDR2: SGHTA, FQGNSA. CDR3 in DNA: TGTGCCAGCAGCCACCCTGGTGAAAAACTGTTTTTT. Its protein is CASSHPGEKLFF.